One sample yielded the 9 T cell receptor beta chains listed below, sequenced in a study of patients and donors after allogeneic stem cell transplantation. TCRdb processed the RT-PCR reads anew with MiXCR; each CDR3 protein has one entry. The sample lists around 150,000 distinct CDR3 sequences, over 25% occurring once. The sample consisted of blood, either unsorted or a sorted T cell fraction (not recorded which). All receptors come from a human donor who was either an allogeneic HSCT recipient or a stem cell or donor lymphocyte infusion donor (not recorded which). It is not recorded whose cells these are; they may come from a transplant donor.

V and J are TRBV29-1 and TRBJ2-3, with 7 bases that match TRBD1. With 7 bases clipped from V and 2 bases from J, the junction kept 3 bases outside the gene matches. Germline assignment: CDR1 SQVTM and CDR2 ANQGSEA. This CDR3 contains 12 residues. The CDR3 reads CSGTGNTDTQYF. The CDR3 DNA reads as TGCAGCGGGACAGGAAACACAGATACGCAGTATTTT.

This clonotype was detected a few times. The chain couples TRBV6-2 or TRBV6-3 to TRBJ2-5, with D unresolved. Trimming took off 7 bases at V and 4 bases at J, with 19 bases between the two ends. Germline V CDR1 and CDR2: MNHEY, SVGEGT. The CDR3 has 15 residues. CDR3 residues: CASTKYGPYGETQYF. The CDR3 DNA follows: TGTGCCAGCACAAAGTACGGACCATATGGAGAGACCCAGTACTTC.

This chain links TRBV11-1 with TRBJ2-1, with 16 bases fitting TRBD2. CDR3 size: 17 residues. Germline V gives CDR1 SGHAT, CDR2 FQDESV (reference sequence). V shed 7 bases and J 4 bases; nucleotides not matched to a gene: 7. The CDR3 DNA follows: TGTGCCAGCATGGGGACTAGCGGGAGGGCCCGGTACAATGAGCAGTTCTTC. It codes for CASMGTSGRARYNEQFF.

This chain connects TRBV7-2 to TRBJ2-5; D unclear. Germline loops: CDR1 SGHTA, CDR2 FQGNSA. Trimming pared 1 base from V and 3 bases from J, leaving 12 bases between. The CDR3 contains 15 residues. CDR3 amino acids: CASSLVSSNKETQYF. DNA of the CDR3: TGTGCCAGCAGCTTAGTAAGCTCGAACAAAGAGACCCAGTACTTC.

This clonotype came up a few times. This chain connects TRBV28 to TRBJ1-4, with D maybe TRBD1 (6 bases). This CDR3 contains 15 residues. V was clipped by 11 bases and J by 7 bases, with 23 bases between them. Germline assignment: CDR1 MDHEN and CDR2 SYDVKM. CDR3 residues: CAAQKWGASGEKLFF. CDR3 DNA sequence: TGTGCCGCGCAAAAGTGGGGGGCGTCGGGTGAAAAACTGTTTTTT. Based on the CDR3 plus reference TRBV28 and TRBJ1-4, the full variable domain is DVKVTQSSRYLVKRTGEKVFLECVQDMDHENMFWYRQDPGLGLRLIYFSYDVKMKEKGDIPEGYSVSREKKERFSLILESASTNQTSMYLCAAQKWGASGEKLFFGSGTQLSVL.

V gene TRBV7-2 combines with J gene TRBJ2-5; D is unclear. V lost 1 base and J 9 bases, leaving 12 bases between the germline ends. Looked up from germline, CDR1 is SGHTA and CDR2 is FQGNSA. CDR3 length equals 13 residues. The CDR3 region has the DNA TGTGCCAGCAGCTTAGGATTTCACGAGGCCCAGTACTTC. Translation: CASSLGFHEAQYF.

This clonotype was recorded a few times. The chain links TRBV28 to TRBJ2-7; D call uncertain. There are 11 residues in the CDR3. The germline V and J ends were trimmed by 6 bases and 4 bases, with 7 bases remaining between them. Per the germline V gene, CDR1 is MDHEN and CDR2 is SYDVKM. CDR3 loop: CASSIRYEQYF. CDR3 sequence (DNA): TGTGCCAGCAGCATCAGGTACGAGCAGTACTTC.

CDR3 bases: TGTGCCAGCAGATTACAGGGGGCTAGGTATGAAAAACTGTTTTTT. This sequence encodes CASRLQGARYEKLFF. V and J are TRBV21-1 and TRBJ1-4; the table gives TRBD1 as D, unverified against the DNA. TRBV21-1 constitutes a pseudogene. The CDR3 sequence is 15 residues long.

The chain links TRBV28 to TRBJ2-7; no clear D gene. The CDR3 is 8 amino acids. V lost 8 bases and J lost 7, with 3 bases in between. CDR1 and CDR2 (germline): MDHEN, SYDVKM. CDR3 DNA: TGTGCCAGCGGGGAGCAGTACTTC. Residues: CASGEQYF.